The T cell receptor beta chain under discussion was sequenced for a study of Graves' ophthalmopathy and Graves' hyperthyroidism. Study-wide results and caveats: Discrimination between ophthalmopathy and stable hyperthyroidism by a 13-signature model showed 85% to 90% sensitivity and about 80% specificity.

RNA transcripts were the source from which TCR beta CDR3 regions were amplified. An initial RT-PCR round employing HTBI primers preceded a second-round multiplex PCR. TCRdb called the multiplex PCR reads again in MiXCR, with one record for every CDR3 protein. The table lists about 700,000 distinct CDR3 sequences, over 40% of them singletons, with 3% to 3.5% in the top ten. The CDR3 consists of 16 residues. Germline-derived CDR1 and CDR2 are SGHVS and FQNEAQ. Only a few counts were recorded for this clonotype. Antigen specificity is unknown. At one end, the junction sequence differs from germline, possibly due to a read error. Moderate-to-severe activity, with CAS ≥3, NOSPECS ≥4 and duration under 3 months, characterized the donors with ophthalmopathy.

The receptor comes from an adult man with Graves' ophthalmopathy. The sample taken for sequencing was peripheral blood. The rearrangement joins TRBV7-8 to TRBJ1-2; D is ambiguous. In DNA form, the CDR3 reads TGCGCCAGCAGCCCAGAAAGAAGTACTGCCAACTATGGCTACACCTTC. Its protein product is CASSPERSTANYGYTF.